Given below is one T cell receptor (beta chain) in context. Profiled with immunoSEQ multiplex PCR; TCRdb holds only in-frame clones, not every one. The sample records 110,000 or so clones, roughly 79% being singletons. This sample was taken from a study of blood T cell repertoires in COVID-19. Study overall: Sources were T cells, B-cell-depleted T cells, or PBMCs; the material itself was cDNA or gDNA.

The receptor was derived from an older woman with acute or convalescent COVID-19. Sequenced: peripheral blood.

CDR3 bases: TGTGCCTGGACCGGAGACAGGGCGATGAACACTGAAGCTTTCTTT. It codes for CAWTGDRAMNTEAFF. V gene TRBV30 combines with J gene TRBJ1-1; TRBD1 matches 7 bases. Unmatched junction bases numbered 8, after V lost 4 bases and J lost 0 bases. The germline gives CDR1 GTSNPN, CDR2 SVGIG (reference sequence). The CDR3 has 15 residues.